The 23 T cell receptor beta chains below were found in one sample sequenced in a study of T cell repertoires in cytomegalovirus infection. A single record per CDR3 protein comes from TCRdb applying MiXCR to the reads. The repertoire consists of 510,000 or so distinct CDR3 sequences, with 26% occurring once and the leading ten covering 13%. The sequenced material came from PBMCs. The receptors here all came from a human donor in good health (CMV status not recorded). Some clones in this sample may be carry-over from other donors' samples.

The chain recombines TRBV19 with TRBJ1-1; 8 bases map to TRBD1. Trimming at V came to 2 bases and at J to 1 base, leaving 3 bases not matched to a gene. Germline V lookup: CDR1 LNHDA, CDR2 SQIVND (reference sequence). The CDR3 is made up of 15 amino acids. For the CDR3, the DNA is TGTGCCAGTAGTATAATGGGGACAGGGAACACTGAAGCTTTCTTT. Protein product: CASSIMGTGNTEAFF.

The chain couples TRBV18 to TRBJ2-1; D is possibly TRBD1 or TRBD2 (5 bases each). The CDR3 runs 13 residues. Germline CDR1 and CDR2: KGHSH and LQKENI. Trimming pared 3 bases from V and 8 bases from J, leaving 11 bases between. CDR3 DNA sequence: TGTGCCAGCTCACCTGGGACGGACGATGAGCAGTTCTTC. Residues: CASSPGTDDEQFF.

This clonotype was counted a few times. The chain joins TRBV29-1 to TRBJ2-5; tentatively, D is TRBD1 or TRBD2 (6 bases each). CDR1 is SQVTM, CDR2 ANQGSEA, per germline. The ends were cut back, 3 bases at V and 3 bases at J, with 23 bases in the middle. The CDR3 length is 17 residues. The DNA for the CDR3 is TGCAGCGTTGAGGTTGGGGGGTCCTGGGGGACAAAAGAGACCCAGTACTTC. This sequence encodes CSVEVGGSWGTKETQYF. The variable domain in full, completed from reference TRBV29-1 and TRBJ2-5, reads SAVISQKPSRDICQRGTSLTIQCQVDSQVTMMFWYRQQPGQSLTLIATANQGSEATYESGFVIDKFPISRPNLTFSTLTVSNMSPEDSSIYLCSVEVGGSWGTKETQYFGPGTRLLVL.

This clonotype was seen only a few times. This sequence joins TRBV11-2 and TRBJ2-1; 10 nucleotides line up with TRBD2. CDR3 length equals 14 residues. Germline V gene data show CDR1 as SGHAT and CDR2 as FQNNGV. Losses at the gene ends were 4 bases for V and 8 bases for J; bases not matched to a gene: 5. CDR3 amino acids: CASSSLAGGYEQFF. CDR3 DNA: TGTGCCAGCAGCTCATTAGCGGGAGGATATGAGCAGTTCTTC. The whole variable domain, filled in from reference TRBV11-2 and TRBJ2-1, reads EAGVAQSPRYKIIEKRQSVAFWCNPISGHATLYWYQQILGQGPKLLIQFQNNGVVDDSQLPKDRFSAERLKGVDSTLKIQPAKLEDSAVYLCASSSLAGGYEQFFGPGTRLTVL.

The CDR3, as DNA: TGTGCCACCAGTGAAGAAGGACGGGGGGCTTTCTTT. The encoded protein is CATSEEGRGAFF. This chain uses TRBV24-1 with TRBJ1-1, with a weak D call TRBD1 (5 bases). Germline CDR1 is KGHDR and CDR2 is SFDVKD. CDR3 length: 12 residues. The ends were cut back, 4 bases at V and 11 bases at J, with 13 bases in the middle.

The chain links TRBV12-3 or TRBV12-4 to TRBJ1-2; TRBD1 might be the D (5 bases). This CDR3 comprises 14 residues. V lost 5 bases, J lost 10 bases, and 20 bases lay in between. CDR3 DNA sequence: TGTGCCAGCAGTAGACAGTCCCTAGTGACCCACTACACCTTC. Its protein product is CASSRQSLVTHYTF.

The chain is built from TRBV7-6 and TRBJ2-3; 7 positions match TRBD2. The CDR3 is made up of 14 amino acids. V lost 7 bases to trimming and J lost 1 base; unmatched junction nucleotides: 5. Germline loops: CDR1 SGHVS, CDR2 FNYEAQ. The CDR3 nucleotides read TGTGCCAGCAACGGGAGGAGCCGCACAGATACGCAGTATTTT. This encodes CASNGRSRTDTQYF.

This clonotype was counted only a few times. The rearrangement links TRBV2 to TRBJ2-1; a weak D match, TRBD1 (5 bases). Germline V lookup: CDR1 SNHLY, CDR2 FYNNEI. The V end was cut by 1 base, the J end by 5 bases, with 15 bases between. This CDR3 region has 16 residues. The DNA for the CDR3 is TGTGCCAGCAGTGAAGAGGGCAGGGTAATCAACAATGAGCAGTTCTTC. Its translation: CASSEEGRVINNEQFF.

This clonotype was recorded a few times. V usage is TRBV7-9 and J usage is TRBJ1-5, with unresolved D. This CDR3 is 12 amino acids long. Trimming removed 8 bases at V and 7 bases at J, with 12 bases between. Germline V gene data show CDR1 as SEHNR and CDR2 as FQNEAQ (reference sequence). Here the CDR3 DNA reads TGTGCCAGCGCATTACGTGGGCAGCCCCAGCATTTT. Amino acids: CASALRGQPQHF.

This clonotype turned up a few times. The V call is TRBV5-5, the J call TRBJ2-7; D may match TRBD1 or TRBD2 (5 bases each). Trimming took off 4 bases at V and 3 bases at J, with 11 bases between the two ends. The germline gives CDR1 SGHKS, CDR2 YYEKEE (reference sequence). This CDR3 spans 13 amino acids. CDR3 bases: TGTGCCAGCAGCGCTCGGGACCGCTACGAGCAGTACGTC. Translated: CASSARDRYEQYV.

The chain carries TRBV5-6 and TRBJ2-3, with 8 nucleotides matching TRBD2. The CDR3 has 15 amino acids. The V and J ends lost 4 bases and 2 bases, in that order; junction bases with no gene match: 6. Per the germline V gene, CDR1 is SGHDT and CDR2 is YYEEEE. The CDR3 DNA reads as TGTGCCAGCAGCGGGAGCGGGAGAAACACAGATACGCAGTATTTT. Translating it yields CASSGSGRNTDTQYF.

This clonotype turned up a few times. V usage is TRBV11-2 and J usage is TRBJ2-2; 14 bases match TRBD2. Germline V gives CDR1 SGHAT, CDR2 FQNNGV. The CDR3 length is 16 residues. The J segment lost 4 bases and the V segment lost 4 bases, leaving 2 bases of the junction unmatched. CDR3 loop: CASSSGLAGVTGELFF. The CDR3 coding sequence is TGTGCCAGCAGCTCGGGACTAGCGGGAGTCACCGGGGAGCTGTTTTTT.

The chain uses TRBV7-2 and TRBJ1-1; weak D call: TRBD1 (5 bases). Germline CDR1 is SGHTA and CDR2 is FQGNSA. The CDR3 is 14 amino acids. V lost 1 base, J lost 7 bases, and 13 bases lay in between. The CDR3 reads CASSLGTLRGEAFF. For the CDR3, the DNA is TGTGCCAGCAGCTTAGGGACCCTAAGGGGTGAAGCTTTCTTT.

This clonotype was seen more than once but under ten times. The chain couples TRBV7-9 to TRBJ2-2, with a weak D call TRBD1 (5 bases). From germline, CDR1 is SEHNR and CDR2 FQNEAQ (reference sequence). The CDR3 is 16 residues long. V was shortened by 2 bases and J by 1 base, with 11 bases between the two germline ends. CDR3 nucleotides: TGTGCCAGCAGCTTACCGGCAGGGCTGAACACCGGGGAGCTGTTTTTT. Translating it yields CASSLPAGLNTGELFF.

V gene TRBV7-2 combines with J gene TRBJ1-1; D remains ambiguous. Germline V lookup: CDR1 SGHTA, CDR2 FQGNSA. CDR3 size: 11 residues. V dropped 3 bases and J dropped 11 bases, with 10 bases sitting between them. CDR3 DNA: TGTGCCAGCAGCTTTTCTGTTCGGGCTTTCTTT. This codes for CASSFSVRAFF. Looking up the rest from reference TRBV7-2 and TRBJ1-1 gives the full variable domain: GAGVSQSPSNKVTEKGKDVELRCDPISGHTALYWYRQSLGQGLEFLIYFQGNSAPDKSGLPSDRFSAERTGGSVSTLTIQRTQQEDSAVYLCASSFSVRAFFGQGTRLTVV.

The chain has TRBV12-3 or TRBV12-4 and TRBJ2-3, with D perhaps matching TRBD1 or TRBD2 (5 bases each). The V and J ends lost 8 bases and 9 bases respectively, with 27 bases between them. This CDR3 contains 16 residues. CDR3 amino acids: CASVKGAEASVGTQYF. CDR3 coding DNA: TGTGCCAGCGTTAAAGGGGCGGAGGCTTCCGTCGGAACGCAGTATTTT.

The chain uses TRBV20-1 and TRBJ2-7, with TRBD2 matching 10 bases. V shed 6 bases and J 3 bases; nucleotides not matched to a gene: 11. Germline lookup yields CDR1 DFQATT and CDR2 SNEGSKA (reference sequence). The CDR3 has 15 amino acids. The CDR3 loop is CSAKKPRTSGYEQYF. In nucleotides, the CDR3 is TGCAGTGCCAAAAAACCCAGGACTAGCGGCTACGAGCAGTACTTC.

The gene calls are TRBV7-2 and TRBJ2-1; 10 bases agree with TRBD2. V lost 0 bases to trimming and J lost 8 bases; unmatched junction nucleotides: 7. CDR3 length equals 16 residues. Germline V CDR1 and CDR2: SGHTA, FQGNSA. The DNA of the CDR3 is TGTGCCAGCAGCTTAGCTCTAGCGGGAGCAGAAGATGAGCAGTTCTTC. This encodes CASSLALAGAEDEQFF. The whole variable domain, remainder taken from reference TRBV7-2 and TRBJ2-1, is GAGVSQSPSNKVTEKGKDVELRCDPISGHTALYWYRQSLGQGLEFLIYFQGNSAPDKSGLPSDRFSAERTGGSVSTLTIQRTQQEDSAVYLCASSLALAGAEDEQFFGPGTRLTVL.

The V and J genes are TRBV28 and TRBJ2-7; 9 bases line up with TRBD1. Germline loops: CDR1 MDHEN, CDR2 SYDVKM. This CDR3 is built from 16 residues. After removal of 7 bases from V and 1 base from J, the junction contained 11 bases not matched to a gene. The CDR3 region has the DNA TGTGCCAGCAATTCTCCGGGACAGGGTATATCCTACGAGCAGTACGTC. It yields the protein CASNSPGQGISYEQYV.

V usage is TRBV12-3 or TRBV12-4 and J usage is TRBJ1-1, with D perhaps TRBD1 (6 bases). Trimming stripped 5 bases from V and 5 bases from J, with 18 bases between. There are 15 residues in the CDR3. For the CDR3, the DNA is TGTGCCAGCAGTCTCGAGGGGGGTGGGAAAACTGAAGCTTTCTTT. It is translated as CASSLEGGGKTEAFF.

A few counts support this clonotype. The chain combines TRBV7-9 with TRBJ2-5; D might be TRBD1 or TRBD2, each matching 5 bases. Trimming shortened V by 8 bases and J by 5 bases, and 21 bases separated the two germline ends. The CDR3 spans 15 residues. The germline V gene encodes CDR1 SEHNR and CDR2 FQNEAQ (reference sequence). The CDR3 here is CASCSQGSPGETQYF. DNA for the CDR3: TGTGCCAGCTGCTCGCAGGGTTCCCCGGGGGAGACCCAGTACTTC. Drawing the rest from reference TRBV7-9 and TRBJ2-5, the complete variable domain is DTGVSQNPRHKITKRGQNVTFRCDPISEHNRLYWYRQTLGQGPEFLTYFQNEAQLEKSRLLSDRFSAERPKGSFSTLEIQRTEQGDSAMYLCASCSQGSPGETQYFGPGTRLLVL.

This clonotype was counted between two and nine times. This chain uses TRBV10-3 with TRBJ1-5, with 7 bases fitting TRBD1. CDR1 ENHRY and CDR2 SYGVKD come from the germline V gene. This CDR3 contains 15 residues. V lost 11 bases and J lost 1; bases outside the gene matches: 11. CDR3 residues: CASRQGLESNQPQHF. CDR3 bases: TGTGCCTCGCGACAGGGCCTTGAGAGCAATCAGCCCCAGCATTTT.

V and J are TRBV12-3 or TRBV12-4 and TRBJ1-2; D may be TRBD1 (6 bases). This CDR3 region has 13 residues. Trimming shortened V by 7 bases and J by 3 bases, and 12 bases separated the two germline ends. The CDR3 here is CASTGGRDYGYTF. CDR3 DNA: TGTGCCAGCACCGGGGGGCGAGACTATGGCTACACCTTC.